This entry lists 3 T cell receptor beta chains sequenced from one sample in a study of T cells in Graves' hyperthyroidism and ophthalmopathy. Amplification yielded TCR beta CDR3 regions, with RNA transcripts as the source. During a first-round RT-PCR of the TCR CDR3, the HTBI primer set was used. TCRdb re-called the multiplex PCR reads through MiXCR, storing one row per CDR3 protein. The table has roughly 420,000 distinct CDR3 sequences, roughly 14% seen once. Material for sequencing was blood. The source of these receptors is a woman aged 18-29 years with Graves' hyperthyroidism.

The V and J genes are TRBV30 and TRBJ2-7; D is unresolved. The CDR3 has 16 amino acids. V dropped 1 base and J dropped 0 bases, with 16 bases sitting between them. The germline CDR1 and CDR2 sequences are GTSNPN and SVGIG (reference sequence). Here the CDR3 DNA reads TGTGCCTGGAGTGCGAAAGACACCGCCCTCTCCTACGAGCAGTACTTC. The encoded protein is CAWSAKDTALSYEQYF.

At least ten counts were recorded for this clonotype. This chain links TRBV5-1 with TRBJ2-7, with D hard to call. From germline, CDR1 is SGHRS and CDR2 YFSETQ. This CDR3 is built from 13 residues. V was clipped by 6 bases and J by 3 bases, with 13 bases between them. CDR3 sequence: CASKSLKNYEQYF. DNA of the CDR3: TGCGCCAGCAAAAGTCTTAAAAACTACGAGCAGTACTTC.

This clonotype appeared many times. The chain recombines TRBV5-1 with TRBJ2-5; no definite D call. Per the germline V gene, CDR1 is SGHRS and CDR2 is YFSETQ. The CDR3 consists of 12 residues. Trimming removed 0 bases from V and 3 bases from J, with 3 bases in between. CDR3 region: CASSLGKETQYF. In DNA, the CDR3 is TGCGCCAGCAGCTTGGGAAAAGAGACCCAGTACTTC.